The next 6 T cell receptor beta chains were all read from a single sample in a study of shared clonotypes between healthy human individuals. Repertoires were generated with immunoSEQ multiplex PCR, while TCRdb's copy carries only in-frame clones and drops some. This table holds around 2.1 million clones, approximately 96% found once. Material: naive CD4+ T cells sorted from blood. The subset was: CD45RA+ positively selected. The receptors derive from a man younger than 35 in good health.

This clone was seen a few times. The rearrangement links TRBV4-1 to TRBJ2-5; D unclear. The CDR3 is made up of 12 amino acids. CDR1 and CDR2 (germline): MGHRA, YSYEKL. The V gene lost 1 base and the J gene lost 4 bases, with 4 bases spanning the gap. The CDR3 region is CASSQGRETQYF. CDR3 bases: TGCGCCAGCAGCCAAGGACGAGAGACCCAGTACTTC.

The CDR3: CASGRVRAGANVLTF. The CDR3 bases are TGTGCCTCTGGCAGGGTTAGGGCTGGGGCCAACGTCCTGACTTTC. The chain joins TRBV6-5 to TRBJ2-6; D is possibly TRBD1 (5 bases). Deletions cut 11 bases from V and 2 bases from J, with 16 bases between. The CDR3 runs to 15 residues. Germline CDR1 reads MNHEY; CDR2 reads SVGAGI.

Comment on this clone: This CDR3 is also generated by other DNA sequences in the sample. This chain joins TRBV7-9 and TRBJ2-7, with D possibly matching TRBD2 (6 bases). Germline-derived CDR1 and CDR2 are SEHNR and FQNEAQ (reference sequence). The V end lost 2 bases, the J end lost 1 base, and 9 bases lay between the germline ends. The CDR3 runs to 14 residues. This CDR3 reads CASSLSGTSYEQYF. The CDR3 nucleotides read TGTGCCAGCAGCTTATCCGGGACTTCCTACGAGCAGTACTTC.

The V gene is TRBV7-2, the J gene TRBJ2-7, with 7 nucleotides matching TRBD1. This CDR3 contains 14 residues. V dropped 5 bases and J dropped 3; count of bases not matched to a gene: 7. Germline values: CDR1 SGHTA, CDR2 FQGNSA. The CDR3 reads CASSPGDSSYEQYF. In nucleotides, the CDR3 is TGTGCCAGCAGCCCCGGGGACAGCAGCTACGAGCAGTACTTC.

This chain connects TRBV7-3 to TRBJ2-5; TRBD1 matches at 9 bases. The CDR3 consists of 13 residues. V shed 4 bases and J 5 bases; nucleotides not matched to a gene: 2. Germline V gene sequence: CDR1 SGHTA, CDR2 FQGTGA. DNA for the CDR3: TGTGCCAGCAGCTCCGGGACAGGGGAGACCCAGTACTTC. Amino acids: CASSSGTGETQYF.

This clone was seen once. V and J are TRBV28 and TRBJ1-4; D uncertain. The V and J ends lost 6 bases and 5 bases respectively, with 10 bases between them. The germline CDR1 and CDR2 sequences are MDHEN and SYDVKM. This CDR3 is built from 13 residues. The CDR3 DNA sequence: TGTGCCAGCAGAGAGACATTGAATGAAAAACTGTTTTTT. It codes for CASRETLNEKLFF.